The 31 T cell receptor beta chains given below trace back to one sample, sequenced in a study of radiotherapy plus CTLA-4 blockade in lung cancer. TCRdb's table, derived via immunoSEQ multiplex PCR, lists solely in-frame clones and lacks some. The data show 35,000 to 45,000 clones, 60% to 70% seen once. The source material was peripheral blood, sampled from a patient treated with radiotherapy plus ipilimumab. These receptors were collected from a human donor with non-small cell lung cancer who had a partial response to radiotherapy plus ipilimumab.

This clone is a singleton in its sample. The rearrangement joins TRBV7-3 to TRBJ1-4; 8 bases align to TRBD1. Germline V CDR1 and CDR2: SGHTA, FQGTGA. V shed 5 bases, J shed 5 bases, and the junction held 7 bases outside the gene matches. CDR3 length: 15 amino acids. This CDR3 reads CASSPGQGLNEKLFF. CDR3 coding DNA: TGTGCCAGCAGCCCCGGACAGGGCCTGAATGAAAAACTGTTTTTT.

The CDR3 region has the DNA TGTGCCAGCAGCCGAGGGACTAGCGGGAGTCTTTCCAATGAGCAGTTCTTC. It encodes CASSRGTSGSLSNEQFF. The chain has TRBV5-8 and TRBJ2-1; 14 nucleotides align to TRBD2. V lost 4 bases, J lost 6 bases, and 9 bases stayed unmatched. CDR1 and CDR2 from the germline V gene are SGHTS and YDEGEE. The CDR3 contains 17 residues.

The rearrangement links TRBV5-4 to TRBJ2-1; D might be TRBD2 (7 bases). There are 15 residues in the CDR3. Germline-derived CDR1 and CDR2 are SGHNT and YYREEE (reference sequence). The V gene lost 6 bases and the J gene lost 3 bases, with 16 bases spanning the gap. The CDR3 coding sequence is TGTGCCAGCACCCCGGGGGCGGGAGACTACAATGAGCAGTTCTTC. It translates to CASTPGAGDYNEQFF.

This clone was detected only a few times. V is TRBV30 and J is TRBJ2-7; TRBD2 is a possible D gene (6 bases). Germline loops: CDR1 GTSNPN, CDR2 SVGIG (reference sequence). V was clipped by 7 bases and J by 4 bases, with 20 bases between them. This CDR3 has 14 residues. CDR3 nucleotides: TGTGCCTCATCTTCCGGGACTGGGGCTTACGAGCAGTACTTC. Residues: CASSSGTGAYEQYF.

The chain is built from TRBV5-6 and TRBJ1-1; 9 bases agree with TRBD1. Germline V gives CDR1 SGHDT, CDR2 YYEEEE. The CDR3 is 14 amino acids. Trimming took 3 bases from V and 3 from J; bases not matched to a gene: 3. The CDR3 loop reads CASSWGDRDTEAFF. CDR3 DNA sequence: TGTGCCAGCAGCTGGGGGGACAGGGACACTGAAGCTTTCTTT. Filled out from reference TRBV5-6 and TRBJ1-1, the complete variable domain reads DAGVTQSPTHLIKTRGQQVTLRCSPKSGHDTVSWYQQALGQGPQFIFQYYEEEERQRGNFPDRFSGHQFPNYSSELNVNALLLGDSALYLCASSWGDRDTEAFFGQGTRLTVV.

The V call is TRBV19, the J call TRBJ1-4; TRBD1 agrees at 9 bases. The J segment lost 6 bases and the V segment lost 4 bases, leaving 3 bases of the junction unmatched. The CDR3 length is 14 residues. From germline, CDR1 is LNHDA and CDR2 SQIVND (reference sequence). This chain's CDR3 is CASSSRTGDEKLFF. Written as DNA, the CDR3 is TGTGCCAGTAGTAGCCGGACAGGGGATGAAAAACTGTTTTTT. Together with reference TRBV19 and TRBJ1-4, the CDR3 gives the full variable domain: DGGITQSPKYLFRKEGQNVTLSCEQNLNHDAMYWYRQDPGQGLRLIYYSQIVNDFQKGDIAEGYSVSREKKESFPLTVTSAQKNPTAFYLCASSSRTGDEKLFFGSGTQLSVL.

The chain couples TRBV11-2 to TRBJ2-5; 7 nucleotides match TRBD1. The junction had 8 bases not matched to a gene; V was cut back by 5 bases and J by 5 bases. Looked up from germline, CDR1 is SGHAT and CDR2 is FQNNGV. The CDR3 sequence is 14 residues long. CDR3: CASSVGQLVETQYF. Written as DNA, the CDR3 is TGTGCCAGCAGCGTGGGACAGTTGGTCGAGACCCAGTACTTC. Using reference TRBV11-2 and TRBJ2-5 for the parts outside the CDR3, the full variable domain is EAGVAQSPRYKIIEKRQSVAFWCNPISGHATLYWYQQILGQGPKLLIQFQNNGVVDDSQLPKDRFSAERLKGVDSTLKIQPAKLEDSAVYLCASSVGQLVETQYFGPGTRLLVL.

The chain links TRBV13 to TRBJ2-7, with 11 bases lining up with TRBD2. The CDR3 is made up of 15 amino acids. V dropped 5 bases and J dropped 3; count of bases not matched to a gene: 6. Germline CDR1 is PRHDT and CDR2 is FYEKMQ (reference sequence). This CDR3 is CASSQTSGGFYEQYF. DNA of the CDR3: TGTGCCAGCAGCCAAACTAGCGGGGGTTTCTACGAGCAGTACTTC.

In DNA, the CDR3 is TGTGCCAGCAGCCCAGAAGCGGGGGGGCTTCGAGAGACCCAGTACTTC. It translates to CASSPEAGGLRETQYF. V gene TRBV4-2 combines with J gene TRBJ2-5, with 10 bases identical to TRBD2. V trimming: 4 bases; J trimming: 4 bases; junction bases outside the gene matches: 9. Germline lookup yields CDR1 LGHNA and CDR2 YNFKEQ. The CDR3 loop spans 16 amino acids.

The chain couples TRBV7-3 to TRBJ2-7; the D gene is possibly TRBD1 (5 bases). V was trimmed by 5 bases and J by 1 base, leaving 12 bases between them. The CDR3 has 14 amino acids. Germline CDR1 reads SGHTA; CDR2 reads FQGTGA. The CDR3 nucleotides are TGTGCCAGCAGCCAAGGGGCCCTTTCCTACGAGCAGTACTTC. Its protein product is CASSQGALSYEQYF.

The chain uses TRBV10-3 and TRBJ1-6; the D is unclear. In germline, CDR1 is ENHRY, CDR2 SYGVKD. The CDR3 contains 15 residues. Trimming stripped 0 bases from V and 6 bases from J, with 9 bases between. CDR3 protein: CAISESPRRNSPLHF. CDR3 DNA: TGTGCCATCAGTGAGTCGCCGAGGCGTAATTCACCCCTCCACTTT.

The DNA of the CDR3 is TGTGCCAGCAGGGGCGAACTAGCGGGGAACGAGCAGTACTTC. It yields the protein CASRGELAGNEQYF. V usage is TRBV6-5 and J usage is TRBJ2-7, with 10 bases identical to TRBD2. Looked up from germline, CDR1 is MNHEY and CDR2 is SVGAGI. The V segment lost 6 bases and the J segment 5 bases; nucleotides outside the gene matches: 7. The CDR3 is 14 amino acids.

This sequence joins TRBV11-3 and TRBJ1-1; no clear D. The germline V gene encodes CDR1 SGHNT and CDR2 YENEEA. V was cut by 5 bases and J by 1 base, with 14 bases left in between. CDR3 length: 15 amino acids. CDR3 nucleotide sequence: TGTGCCAGCAGCCCCCAGACTCCTGGGAACACTGAAGCTTTCTTT. As protein: CASSPQTPGNTEAFF.

This chain links TRBV2 with TRBJ1-2, with D possibly being TRBD1 (5 bases). The CDR3 loop spans 13 amino acids. V was cut by 0 bases and J by 8 bases, with 10 bases left in between. Germline values: CDR1 SNHLY, CDR2 FYNNEI. This CDR3 is CASSEAAGWGYTF. CDR3 sequence (DNA): TGTGCCAGCAGTGAAGCGGCAGGGTGGGGCTACACCTTC.

This rearrangement joins TRBV6-5 to TRBJ2-5; D gene unclear. Trimming cost V 0 bases and J 4 bases, with 6 bases left between them. The length of the CDR3 is 13 residues. Germline CDR1 is MNHEY and CDR2 is SVGAGI. CDR3 DNA sequence: TGTGCCAGCAGTTACTCGGAGATAGAGACCCAGTACTTC. This sequence encodes CASSYSEIETQYF.

The J gene is TRBJ1-5, the V gene TRBV19, with D uncertain. The V end lost 4 bases, the J end lost 3 bases, and 4 bases lay between the germline ends. CDR1 LNHDA and CDR2 SQIVND come from the germline V gene (reference sequence). There are 12 residues in the CDR3. This CDR3 is CASSTLNQPQHF. Here the CDR3 DNA reads TGTGCCAGTAGTACCCTCAATCAGCCCCAGCATTTT. Full variable domain (remainder filled in from reference TRBV19 and TRBJ1-5): DGGITQSPKYLFRKEGQNVTLSCEQNLNHDAMYWYRQDPGQGLRLIYYSQIVNDFQKGDIAEGYSVSREKKESFPLTVTSAQKNPTAFYLCASSTLNQPQHFGDGTRLSIL.

DNA of the CDR3: TGTGCCAGCAGCACCCCGGCGGGACCCTACGAGCAGTACTTC. This encodes CASSTPAGPYEQYF. This chain uses TRBV5-6 with TRBJ2-7; tentatively, D is TRBD2 (6 bases). There are 14 residues in the CDR3. Germline assignment: CDR1 SGHDT and CDR2 YYEEEE. Trimming stripped 4 bases from V and 2 bases from J, with 13 bases between.

Only a few counts were recorded for this clone. J is TRBJ2-5 and V is TRBV12-2; the D call of TRBD2 is as the table states it, not checked on the DNA. TRBV12-2 is a known pseudogene. This CDR3 comprises 11 residues. CDR3 DNA sequence: TGTGCAAGTCGCTATAGAGGTTCCCAGTACTTC. Residues: CASRYRGSQYF.

The chain joins TRBV6-6 to TRBJ2-1; 13 bases are a match to TRBD2. Germline CDR1 and CDR2: MNHNY and SVGAGI (reference sequence). The CDR3 is 15 amino acids. Trimming cost V 8 bases and J 7 bases; bases outside gene matches: 8. DNA for the CDR3: TGTGCCAGCTATGACCCGGGACTAGCGGGGAATGAGCAGTTCTTC. Translated: CASYDPGLAGNEQFF.

The sample holds a few counts of this clone. The genes are TRBV6-6 and TRBJ2-2; 7 bases match TRBD1. Germline V lookup: CDR1 MNHNY, CDR2 SVGAGI (reference sequence). This CDR3 is built from 14 residues. The V and J ends lost 4 bases and 5 bases, in that order; junction bases with no gene match: 4. The CDR3 DNA follows: TGTGCCAGCAGTTCTACAGGGGAAACCGGGGAGCTGTTTTTT. Its translation: CASSSTGETGELFF.

In its sample, this clone was seen once. The V and J genes are TRBV6-5 and TRBJ1-2, with D maybe TRBD1 (6 bases). CDR1 is MNHEY and CDR2 is SVGAGI in the germline V gene. With 4 bases removed from V and 7 bases from J, the gap between germline ends came to 13 bases. The CDR3 totals 13 residues. CDR3 nucleotide sequence: TGTGCCAGCAGTTCTACAGGGACCGGTGGCTACACCTTC. Encoded protein: CASSSTGTGGYTF.

The CDR3 spells CASSKGRISTQETQYF. In DNA form, the CDR3 reads TGTGCCAGCTCCAAGGGGCGTATTTCGACCCAAGAGACCCAGTACTTC. The V call is TRBV27, the J call TRBJ2-5; perhaps TRBD1 as D (5 bases). The CDR3 length is 16 residues. In germline, CDR1 is MNHEY, CDR2 SMNVEV (reference sequence). Trimming took off 8 bases at V and 1 base at J, with 20 bases between the two ends.

The rearrangement joins TRBV2 to TRBJ1-2; D is uncertain. Germline V gene data show CDR1 as SNHLY and CDR2 as FYNNEI. The CDR3 is 13 residues long. Trimming took off 4 bases at V and 13 bases at J, with 19 bases between the two ends. This CDR3 reads CASSVLREGRGTF. In DNA, the CDR3 is TGTGCCAGCAGTGTTCTACGAGAGGGCCGGGGCACCTTC.

This rearrangement joins TRBV27 to TRBJ2-2; the match to TRBD2 covers 12 bases. Per the germline V gene, CDR1 is MNHEY and CDR2 is SMNVEV (reference sequence). The CDR3 has 19 residues. The junction had 14 bases not matched to a gene; V was cut back by 5 bases and J by 4 bases. The CDR3 is CASSRVPTSGGIGTGELFF. The CDR3 DNA follows: TGTGCCAGCAGTCGGGTCCCGACTAGCGGGGGTATAGGCACCGGGGAGCTGTTTTTT.

The CDR3 sequence is CASSVGQGNYGYTF. The CDR3 DNA reads as TGTGCCAGCTCAGTCGGACAGGGGAACTATGGCTACACCTTC. The V call is TRBV18, the J call TRBJ1-2, with 9 nucleotides matching TRBD1. The V gene end was trimmed by 5 bases and the J gene end by 2 bases; junction bases not matched to a gene: 3. Germline V gene data show CDR1 as KGHSH and CDR2 as LQKENI. The length of the CDR3 is 14 residues.

The rearrangement uses TRBV12-5 and TRBJ2-7; a possible D gene is TRBD1 (6 bases). The CDR3 spans 15 residues. V was shortened by 4 bases and J by 5 bases, with 18 bases between the two germline ends. Germline V CDR1 and CDR2: LGHNT, FRNRAP. DNA for the CDR3: TGTGCTAGTGGTTATCTACCAGGGGCGAACCACGAGCAGTACTTC. Protein: CASGYLPGANHEQYF.

This clone was seen a handful of times. V and J are TRBV29-1 and TRBJ2-7; possible D gene TRBD1, 5 bases. V was trimmed by 1 base and J by 7 bases, leaving 20 bases between them. The CDR3 runs 15 residues. Looked up from germline, CDR1 is SQVTM and CDR2 is ANQGSEA. In nucleotides, the CDR3 is TGCAGCGTTGAAGGGAGTGCAACGTTATCAGGGGAGCAGTACTTC. Residues: CSVEGSATLSGEQYF.

The genes are TRBV5-6 and TRBJ1-1, with a tentative D call TRBD1 (6 bases). Germline-derived CDR1 and CDR2 are SGHDT and YYEEEE. The CDR3 totals 14 residues. V was pared by 0 bases and J by 5 bases, with 11 bases between. CDR3 residues: CASSLVPTGTEAFF. CDR3 DNA: TGTGCCAGCAGCTTGGTGCCTACAGGGACTGAAGCTTTCTTT.

The chain combines TRBV30 with TRBJ2-5; D is perhaps TRBD1 (6 bases). The CDR3 is made up of 15 amino acids. The V gene lost 4 bases and the J gene lost 4 bases, with 19 bases spanning the gap. CDR1 is GTSNPN and CDR2 is SVGIG in the germline V gene (reference sequence). CDR3 region: CAWTYLRTAAETQYF. The CDR3 nucleotides read TGTGCCTGGACCTACCTTCGGACAGCGGCAGAGACCCAGTACTTC.

The chain has TRBV4-1 and TRBJ2-1; 7 nucleotides line up with TRBD1. CDR3 length equals 14 residues. V shed 1 base, J shed 10 bases, and the junction held 7 bases outside the gene matches. CDR1 is MGHRA, CDR2 YSYEKL, per germline. CDR3 amino acids: CASSQGTGEDEQFF. CDR3 nucleotides: TGCGCCAGCAGCCAAGGGACAGGCGAGGACGAGCAGTTCTTC.

J is TRBJ2-6 and V is TRBV5-1, with 15 positions matching TRBD2. Germline V CDR1 and CDR2: SGHRS, YFSETQ. The CDR3 has 19 residues. V was pared by 0 bases and J by 2 bases, with 3 bases of the junction left unmatched. The CDR3 sequence is CASSLGGLAGGPGANVLTF. CDR3 DNA: TGCGCCAGCAGCTTGGGGGGACTAGCGGGAGGACCTGGGGCCAACGTCCTGACTTTC.